This T cell receptor beta chain originates from a study of T-cell memory formation after mild COVID-19. Regarding the study as a whole: In second-wave clones peaking day 37, SARS-CoV-2 specificity remained unconfirmed. Certain responding clones were present in pre-infection memory, suggesting participation of cross-reactive memory. Among CD4+ contracting clones, most were CM and EM, and CD8+ ones EMRA.

J gave up 3 bases and V 6 bases, and 10 bases lay outside the gene matches. This CDR3 has 15 amino acids. Notes on this clonotype: Its antigen is as yet unknown.

Using constant-segment primers, 5'RACE produced TCR alpha and TCR beta cDNA libraries carrying sample barcodes and UMIs. TCRdb re-called the 5' RACE reads with MiXCR, one entry per CDR3 protein. The sample includes under 400,000 distinct CDR3 sequences, more than 20% of them seen just once. The source of this sequence is an adult woman who had mild COVID-19 (a few samples of this study predate the infection). Cell type and time point are not known. Sequencing was done on a sample of PBMCs or a T cell subset sorted from them (not recorded which). The rearrangement uses TRBV12-3 or TRBV12-4 and TRBJ2-7, with 8 nucleotides matching TRBD1. This CDR3 is CASSRRTGSRYEQYF. In nucleotides, the CDR3 is TGTGCCAGCAGCCGAAGGACAGGGAGTCGCTACGAGCAGTACTTC.